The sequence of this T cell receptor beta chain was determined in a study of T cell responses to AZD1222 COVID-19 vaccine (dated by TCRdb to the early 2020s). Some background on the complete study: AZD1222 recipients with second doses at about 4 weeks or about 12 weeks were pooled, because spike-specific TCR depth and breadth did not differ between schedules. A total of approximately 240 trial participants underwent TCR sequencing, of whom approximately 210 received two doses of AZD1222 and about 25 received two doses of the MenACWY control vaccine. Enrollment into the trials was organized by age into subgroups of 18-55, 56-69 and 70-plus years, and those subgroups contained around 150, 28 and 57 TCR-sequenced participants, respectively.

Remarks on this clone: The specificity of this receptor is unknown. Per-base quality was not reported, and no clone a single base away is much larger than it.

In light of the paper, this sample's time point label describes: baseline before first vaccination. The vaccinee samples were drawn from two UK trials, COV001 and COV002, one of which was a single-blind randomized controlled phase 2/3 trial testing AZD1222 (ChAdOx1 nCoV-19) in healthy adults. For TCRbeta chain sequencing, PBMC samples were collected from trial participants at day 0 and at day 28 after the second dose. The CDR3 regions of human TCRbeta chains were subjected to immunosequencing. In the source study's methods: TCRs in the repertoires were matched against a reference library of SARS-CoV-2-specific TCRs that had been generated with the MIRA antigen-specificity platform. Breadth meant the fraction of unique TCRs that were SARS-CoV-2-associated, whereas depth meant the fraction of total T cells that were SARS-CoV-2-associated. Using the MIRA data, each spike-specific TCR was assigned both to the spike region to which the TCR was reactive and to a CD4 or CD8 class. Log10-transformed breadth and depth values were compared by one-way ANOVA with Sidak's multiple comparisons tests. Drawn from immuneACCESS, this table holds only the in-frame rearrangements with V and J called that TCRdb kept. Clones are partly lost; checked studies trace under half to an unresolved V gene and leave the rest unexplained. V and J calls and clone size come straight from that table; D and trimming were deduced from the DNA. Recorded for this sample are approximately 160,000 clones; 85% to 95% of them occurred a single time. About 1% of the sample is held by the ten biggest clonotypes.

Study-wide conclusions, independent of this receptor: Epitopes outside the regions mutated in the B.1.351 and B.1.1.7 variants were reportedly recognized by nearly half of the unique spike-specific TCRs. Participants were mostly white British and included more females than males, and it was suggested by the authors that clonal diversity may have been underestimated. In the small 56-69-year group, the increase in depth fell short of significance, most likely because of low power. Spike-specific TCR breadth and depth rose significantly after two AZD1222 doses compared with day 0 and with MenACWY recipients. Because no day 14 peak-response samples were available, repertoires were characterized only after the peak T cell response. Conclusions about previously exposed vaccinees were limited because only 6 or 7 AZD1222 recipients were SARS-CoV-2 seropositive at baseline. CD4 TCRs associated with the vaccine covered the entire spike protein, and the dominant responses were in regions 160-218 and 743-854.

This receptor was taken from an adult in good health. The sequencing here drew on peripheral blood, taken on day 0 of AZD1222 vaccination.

The nucleotide sequence is TGTGCCTGGAGTGCCCCAGATACGCAGTATTTT. It specifies CAWSAPDTQYF. This chain is built from TRBV30 and TRBJ2-3; confidence is insufficient to name the D gene. The CDR3 has 11 amino acids, counting the end cysteine and phenylalanine. Only CDR3 DNA remains: 33 bases, in frame from the first base. Sequences GTSNPN (CDR1) and SVGIG (CDR2) are obtained from the germline V gene (reference sequence). Trimming removed 1 base from V and 4 bases from J, leaving 3 bases between the germline ends.